One sample yielded the 24 T cell receptor beta chains listed below, sequenced in a study of cytomegalovirus exposure and HLA in healthy donors. Sequencing was performed with immunoSEQ multiplex PCR; in TCRdb, only in-frame clones are kept and a portion is missing. Of 130,000 to 150,000 clones listed, roughly 90% are singletons. The sample taken for sequencing was PBMCs. Every receptor here comes from a man aged 18-30 years in good health and CMV-seropositive.

This rearrangement joins TRBV29-1 to TRBJ2-3; weak D call: TRBD2 (5 bases). Deletions cut 6 bases from V and 2 bases from J, with 12 bases between. This CDR3 has 13 amino acids. CDR1 is SQVTM and CDR2 is ANQGSEA in the germline V gene. CDR3 amino acids: CSVPSGDTDTQYF. The CDR3 coding sequence is TGCAGCGTACCAAGCGGCGACACAGATACGCAGTATTTT.

The CDR3 sequence: CASSLDPRGGGYTF. CDR3 bases: TGTGCCAGCAGCTTAGACCCCAGGGGCGGTGGCTACACCTTC. The rearrangement joins TRBV7-9 to TRBJ1-2, with a tentative D call TRBD1 (6 bases). Trimming stripped 1 base from V and 7 bases from J, with 13 bases between. Per germline, CDR1 SEHNR and CDR2 FQNEAQ (reference sequence). This CDR3 comprises 14 residues.

The sample holds one count of this clone. The rearrangement joins TRBV28 to TRBJ1-1; TRBD1 matches 9 bases. Germline CDR1 MDHEN, CDR2 SYDVKM. Germline trimming cut 5 bases from V and 5 bases from J; bases unmatched to any gene: 9. This CDR3 has 15 amino acids. CDR3 protein: CASSPRTGVGTEAFF. The CDR3 DNA reads TGTGCCAGCAGTCCCCGGACAGGGGTGGGGACTGAAGCTTTCTTT.

The chain couples TRBV15 to TRBJ2-2; D call uncertain. The CDR3 covers 14 residues. Trimming removed 0 bases at V and 1 base at J, with 3 bases between. CDR1 and CDR2 (germline): LNHNV, YYDKDF (reference sequence). CDR3 region: CATSRDRNTGELFF. CDR3 nucleotides: TGTGCCACCAGCAGAGATCGGAACACCGGGGAGCTGTTTTTT.

The J gene is TRBJ1-1, the V gene TRBV11-2; D not certain. Germline CDR1 reads SGHAT; CDR2 reads FQNNGV. V lost 1 base and J lost 5, with 11 bases in between. The CDR3 loop spans 14 amino acids. The CDR3 loop is CASSLAPDTTEAFF. CDR3 bases: TGTGCCAGCAGCTTAGCTCCTGACACTACTGAAGCTTTCTTT.

V is TRBV2 and J is TRBJ2-2; 9 bases fit TRBD1. The germline V gene has CDR1 SNHLY and CDR2 FYNNEI. There are 14 residues in the CDR3. V shed 11 bases, J shed 4 bases, and the junction held 8 bases outside the gene matches. CDR3 residues: CARRDRDGTGELFF. The CDR3 DNA sequence: TGTGCCCGCCGGGACAGGGACGGCACCGGGGAGCTGTTTTTT.

This clone appeared once. The chain has TRBV19 and TRBJ2-5; tentatively, D is TRBD2 (6 bases). Trimming took 6 bases from V and 4 from J, leaving 6 bases between them. CDR1 and CDR2 (germline): LNHDA, SQIVND (reference sequence). The CDR3 is 11 residues long. The CDR3 sequence is CASRGGETQYF. CDR3 nucleotide sequence: TGTGCCAGTAGGGGGGGAGAGACCCAGTACTTC. Full variable domain (missing parts from reference TRBV19 and TRBJ2-5): DGGITQSPKYLFRKEGQNVTLSCEQNLNHDAMYWYRQDPGQGLRLIYYSQIVNDFQKGDIAEGYSVSREKKESFPLTVTSAQKNPTAFYLCASRGGETQYFGPGTRLLVL.

The chain is built from TRBV10-3 and TRBJ2-7; D is possibly TRBD2 (6 bases). The CDR3 length is 16 residues. In germline, CDR1 is ENHRY, CDR2 SYGVKD. V lost 3 bases and J 0 bases, leaving 15 bases between the germline ends. CDR3 protein: CAISDGRGGVSYEQYF. CDR3 bases: TGTGCCATCAGTGATGGGAGAGGCGGGGTCTCCTACGAGCAGTACTTC.

This clone was counted a few times. The genes are TRBV10-3 and TRBJ1-2; unclear D gene. Trimming left V 0 bases short and J 9 bases short, with 11 bases between. The CDR3 sequence is 13 residues long. Germline-derived CDR1 and CDR2 are ENHRY and SYGVKD. CDR3 DNA sequence: TGTGCCATCAGTGAGTCGTCGGAGCACAGCTACACCTTC. It specifies CAISESSEHSYTF.

The rearrangement links TRBV23-1 to TRBJ2-5; D may be TRBD1 (5 bases). TRBV23-1 is recorded as an ORF, its role being uncertain. CDR3 length equals 15 residues. Trimming removed 3 bases at V and 7 bases at J, with 18 bases between. The CDR3 DNA follows: TGCGCCAGCAGTCAGCCCGACAAGGGGTTGAGGACCCAGTACTTC. The encoded protein is CASSQPDKGLRTQYF.

The chain combines TRBV5-1 with TRBJ2-3; D gene ambiguous. Germline V gene lookup returns CDR1 SGHRS and CDR2 YFSETQ. The germline V and J ends were trimmed by 0 bases and 7 bases, with 12 bases remaining between them. The CDR3 consists of 14 residues. DNA of the CDR3: TGCGCCAGCAGCTTGGAATGGAGCTCGAATACGCAGTATTTT. This gives the protein CASSLEWSSNTQYF.

The chain is built from TRBV15 and TRBJ2-1; TRBD2 matches 8 bases. J gave up 2 bases and V 6 bases, and 3 bases lay outside the gene matches. This CDR3 is built from 14 residues. The germline V gene has CDR1 LNHNV and CDR2 YYDKDF (reference sequence). In DNA, the CDR3 is TGTGCCACCAGTAGCGGGACCCCCTACAATGAGCAGTTCTTC. It translates to CATSSGTPYNEQFF.

This clone occurred once. The J gene is TRBJ2-3, the V gene TRBV15, with D maybe TRBD1 (5 bases). The germline CDR1 and CDR2 sequences are LNHNV and YYDKDF (reference sequence). The CDR3 is made up of 14 amino acids. V lost 1 base and J 0 bases, leaving 5 bases between the germline ends. DNA of the CDR3: TGTGCCACCAGCAGAGCAGGGAGCACAGATACGCAGTATTTT. It encodes CATSRAGSTDTQYF.

This chain connects TRBV29-1 to TRBJ1-2, with TRBD1 identical over 7 bases. This CDR3 spans 11 amino acids. Germline CDR1 is SQVTM and CDR2 is ANQGSEA. The ends lost 7 bases at V and 6 bases at J; junction bases unmatched: 5. CDR3 sequence: CSAAGTDGYTF. The CDR3 region has the DNA TGCAGCGCCGCGGGGACAGATGGCTACACCTTC.

The sample holds a few counts of this clone. The chain is built from TRBV16 and TRBJ1-3; 8 nucleotides align to TRBD1. Germline V gives CDR1 KGHSY, CDR2 FQNENV. The CDR3 is 16 residues long. J lost 1 base, V lost 3 bases, and 5 bases had no gene match. The CDR3 is CASSHDRGISGNTIYF. CDR3 nucleotides: TGTGCCAGCAGCCACGACAGGGGAATTTCTGGAAACACCATATATTTT.

The rearrangement links TRBV6-4 to TRBJ2-3; the match to TRBD1 covers 8 bases. The V gene end was trimmed by 3 bases and the J gene end by 5 bases; junction bases not matched to a gene: 10. Germline CDR1 reads MRHNA; CDR2 reads SNTAGT. The CDR3 sequence is 16 residues long. The DNA of the CDR3 is TGTGCCAGCAGTGATACCCCAGGGGGCAGGGAAGATACGCAGTATTTT. Translated: CASSDTPGGREDTQYF.

The chain carries TRBV5-1 and TRBJ2-7; D might be TRBD2 (5 bases). V shed 1 base and J shed 5 bases, with 16 bases lying between them. The CDR3 spans 15 residues. Germline V gene lookup returns CDR1 SGHRS and CDR2 YFSETQ. DNA for the CDR3: TGCGCCAGCAGCTTGTCCGGGATGCAGGTTCACGAGCAGTACTTC. Its protein is CASSLSGMQVHEQYF.

V gene TRBV4-2 combines with J gene TRBJ2-5, with D possibly matching TRBD1 (5 bases). Germline loops: CDR1 LGHNA, CDR2 YNFKEQ. The V and J ends lost 0 bases and 5 bases respectively, with 7 bases between them. The CDR3 consists of 13 residues. CDR3 nucleotide sequence: TGTGCCAGCAGCCAAGATAAGGGGGAGACCCAGTACTTC. It translates to CASSQDKGETQYF.

The rearrangement links TRBV27 to TRBJ1-2; the D gene is possibly TRBD1 (5 bases). The germline V gene has CDR1 MNHEY and CDR2 SMNVEV (reference sequence). V lost 5 bases to trimming and J lost 7 bases, with 14 bases between them. The CDR3 is made up of 13 amino acids. CDR3: CASSRGGVGGYTF. The CDR3 DNA reads TGTGCCAGCAGTCGGGGGGGTGTCGGTGGCTACACCTTC.

Only a few counts were recorded for this clone. The V and J genes are TRBV27 and TRBJ1-2, with 8 bases fitting TRBD1. This CDR3 spans 13 amino acids. Germline values: CDR1 MNHEY, CDR2 SMNVEV (reference sequence). The V gene end was trimmed by 3 bases and the J gene end by 6 bases; junction bases not matched to a gene: 3. CDR3 nucleotide sequence: TGTGCCAGCAGTTTTAGGACAGGGAATGGCTACACCTTC. Encoded protein: CASSFRTGNGYTF.

The chain joins TRBV5-1 to TRBJ2-7; TRBD2 aligns across 7 bases. V was clipped by 5 bases and J by 4 bases; unmatched bases: 9. The CDR3 loop spans 14 amino acids. The germline CDR1 and CDR2 sequences are SGHRS and YFSETQ. In DNA, the CDR3 is TGCGCCAGCAGGAAGCGGGGTTCGGGGTACGAGCAGTACTTC. It is translated as CASRKRGSGYEQYF. Full variable domain (rest looked up from reference TRBV5-1 and TRBJ2-7): KAGVTQTPRYLIKTRGQQVTLSCSPISGHRSVSWYQQTPGQGLQFLFEYFSETQRNKGNFPGRFSGRQFSNSRSEMNVSTLELGDSALYLCASRKRGSGYEQYFGPGTRLTVT.

The rearrangement links TRBV30 to TRBJ2-7; 8 bases agree with TRBD1. The CDR3 loop spans 16 amino acids. CDR1 is GTSNPN and CDR2 is SVGIG in the germline V gene (reference sequence). J gave up 0 bases and V 3 bases, and 10 bases lay outside the gene matches. The CDR3 region has the DNA TGTGCCTGGAGCCCCTTGTCAGGGGGCTCCTCCTACGAGCAGTACTTC. Amino acid sequence: CAWSPLSGGSSYEQYF.

The chain recombines TRBV4-1 with TRBJ1-1; D may be TRBD1 (5 bases). The germline V gene has CDR1 MGHRA and CDR2 YSYEKL. The CDR3 spans 17 residues. Trimming removed 0 bases from V and 4 bases from J, with 18 bases in between. The CDR3: CASSQEYWSGGGTEAFF. The DNA for the CDR3 is TGCGCCAGCAGCCAAGAATACTGGTCCGGGGGAGGCACTGAAGCTTTCTTT.

The CDR3 DNA reads as TGTGCCAGCAGCTTAGGACAGGGAGGCTATGGCTACACCTTC. This gives the protein CASSLGQGGYGYTF. V and J are TRBV7-9 and TRBJ1-2, with TRBD1 identical over 7 bases. Looked up from germline, CDR1 is SEHNR and CDR2 is FQNEAQ (reference sequence). V lost 1 base and J lost 4; bases outside the gene matches: 3. The CDR3 is 14 amino acids.